The following is a T cell receptor (beta chain) sequence with its context. The repertoire was sequenced with immunoSEQ multiplex PCR; TCRdb's copy has only in-frame clones and lacks some. The sample carries tens of thousands of clones, around nine tenths recorded once. The data were taken from a study of T cell responses to AZD1222 COVID-19 vaccine. V was trimmed by 1 base and J by 7 bases, leaving 13 bases between them. The germline gives CDR1 SEHNR, CDR2 FQNEAQ (reference sequence). The CDR3 runs 14 residues. The receptor was isolated from an adult who received the AZD1222 COVID-19 vaccine. The chain has TRBV7-9 and TRBJ1-2; D might be TRBD1 (5 bases). Source: peripheral blood, taken 28 days after the second AZD1222 dose. In DNA form, the CDR3 reads TGTGCCAGCAGCTTAGGTCAGGGCCTGGGTGGCTACACCTTC. Its protein is CASSLGQGLGGYTF.